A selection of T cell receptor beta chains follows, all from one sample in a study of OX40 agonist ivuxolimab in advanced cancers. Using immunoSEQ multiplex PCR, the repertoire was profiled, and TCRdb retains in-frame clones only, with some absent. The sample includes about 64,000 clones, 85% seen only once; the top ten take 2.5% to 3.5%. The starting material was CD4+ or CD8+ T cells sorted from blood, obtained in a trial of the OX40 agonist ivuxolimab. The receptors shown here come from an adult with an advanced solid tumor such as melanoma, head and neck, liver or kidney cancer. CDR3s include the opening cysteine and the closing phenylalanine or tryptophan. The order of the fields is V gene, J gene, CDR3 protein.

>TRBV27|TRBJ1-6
CASSVGGTGSYNSPLHF
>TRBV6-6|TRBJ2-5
CASSHSGRGPRTQYF
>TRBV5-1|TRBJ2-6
CASSLGAGANVLTF
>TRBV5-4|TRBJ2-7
CASSPTPITYEQYF
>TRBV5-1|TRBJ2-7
CASSLEGSGIVDEQYF
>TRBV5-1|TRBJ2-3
CASSLGFSTDTQYF
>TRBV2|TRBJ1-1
CASRATGVNTEAFF
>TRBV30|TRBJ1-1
CAWSVPYPTGNTEAFF
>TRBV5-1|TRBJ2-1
CASSGTTGNDEQFF
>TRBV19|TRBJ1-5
CASSILTGNQPQHF
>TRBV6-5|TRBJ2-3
CASREGLAATDTQYF
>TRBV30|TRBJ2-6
CAWRLGGANVLTF
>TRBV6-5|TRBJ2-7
CASSRSSDGAVKQYF
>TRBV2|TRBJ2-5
CASSGPGAGAGETQYF
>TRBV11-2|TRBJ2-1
CASSGRLGHNEQFF
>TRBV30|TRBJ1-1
CAWSPGSGGTEAFF
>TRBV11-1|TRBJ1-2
CASSSRTGGYGYTF
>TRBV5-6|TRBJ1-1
CASSFGRGNTEAFF
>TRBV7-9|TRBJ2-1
CASRGEHEQFF
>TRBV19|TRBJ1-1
CASSTRGRTEAFF
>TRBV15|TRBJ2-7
CATSGGPRPYEQYF
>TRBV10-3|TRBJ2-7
CAISLLAGVGEQYF
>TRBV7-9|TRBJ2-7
CASSPTQSRDEQYF
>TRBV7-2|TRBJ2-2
CASSLNLVTGELFF
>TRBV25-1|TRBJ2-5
CASSVSGGGRETQYF
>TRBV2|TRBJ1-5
CASMGQVDQPQHF
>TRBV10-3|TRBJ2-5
CAIIGTGLYF
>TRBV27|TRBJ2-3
CASSLSPPRTDTQYF
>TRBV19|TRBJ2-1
CASSIAQGRGENYNEQFF
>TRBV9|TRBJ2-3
CASSVGAGDYDTQYF
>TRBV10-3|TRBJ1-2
CAISESRSNYGYTF
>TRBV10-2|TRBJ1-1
CASSESGTSNTEAFF
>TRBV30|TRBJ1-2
CAWSRSRFLGYTF
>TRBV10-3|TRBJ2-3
CAIGQGDTDTQYF
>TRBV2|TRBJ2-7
CASSDRVDVYEQYF
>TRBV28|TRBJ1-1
CASTLGGQLDTEAFF
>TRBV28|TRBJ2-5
CASSPPGAGGETQYF
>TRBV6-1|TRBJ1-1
CASTPQGGAIAFF
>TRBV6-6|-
CASRRLAGSYEQYF
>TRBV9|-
CASSVGTGSSYEQYF
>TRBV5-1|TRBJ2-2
CASHQSDRNTGELFF